Sequencing of this T cell receptor beta chain was carried out in a study of cytomegalovirus exposure and HLA in healthy donors (dated by TCRdb to about 2017). Broadly, across the study: In an earlier analysis of roughly 590 of the donors, 250 to 300 Gb of sequence data and just under 120 million unique TCR beta sequences from about 190 million T cells were reported. Along with the approximately 620-subject first cohort, a separate validation cohort of more than 90 different subjects was used. Rather than using new phenotypic data, the later analysis identified candidate immune exposures from TCR beta sequences and from how often those sequences occurred across donors. The study was designed to test whether signatures of past pathogen exposure could be identified by cataloging public T cell receptors. A later genetic analysis took genome-wide SNP genotypes for 398 of the 666 donors and used that subset as a discovery cohort. The genetic ancestry cluster associated with self-reported Caucasian donors included 81% of the roughly 380 genotyped donors. Alongside the repertoire data, information on donor age, sex, ethnicity and CMV serostatus was compiled. An earlier analysis of 587 of the donors used high-throughput TCR beta sequencing to judge whether each TCR beta V gene segment behaved as functional or pseudogenic. Every discovery cohort repertoire had been produced on one sequencing platform. HLA typing covered class I and class II loci at four-digit resolution. The T cell repertoires of 550 to 850 subjects were profiled by immunosequencing and related to cytomegalovirus serostatus. Roughly 320 gigabases of sequencing data and around 90 million unique TCR sequences made up an early release that covered roughly 670 HLA-typed donors. The number of donors typed differed by locus, with roughly 629-640 for A, B, C, DRB1 and DQB1, 522 for DQA1, 600 to 610 for DPA1, and approximately 470 for DPB1. On average, roughly 240,000 unique TCR beta nucleotide sequences were sequenced per donor among 350 to 400 genotyped donors of the cohort, with roughly 18% of those sequences being non-productive. Roughly five DR-DQ haplotypes were handled as single units for association and clustering, since linkage in the cohort was strong. High-throughput TCR immunosequencing, statistical association of individual TCRs with disease status, and machine learning were combined to predict cytomegalovirus infection status. To study patterns of TCR occurrence, a later analysis re-analyzed previously published TCR beta repertoires from 650 to 750 donors and added high-resolution HLA genotyping. Overall results and qualifications from the work: Because counts were too low, seventeen rarely observed V segments, including chromosome 9 orphons, were excluded from the earlier analysis of 500 to 700 of the donors. While some public TCRs were present in many individuals, most TCR sequences turned up only very rarely across donors. Correlated functional status among segregating V segments might reflect linkage disequilibrium, but an unknown experimental factor could not be ruled out. A further reported finding was that TCR beta sequences accurately predicted the HLA-A and HLA-B alleles for most subjects in the first cohort. Most CMV-associated TCR beta chains appeared to be HLA-restricted in a later analysis, and the HLA associations seemed to be driven largely by CMV exposure. The authors suggested that the approach could potentially be generalized to other disease states and immunological phenotypes. The sequencing pipeline was judged likely to have produced a cluster of highly shared sequence variants as a technical artifact. In the study, 150 to 200 TCR beta chains were listed as associated with cytomegalovirus. The cohort was sequenced for TCR beta chains only, and without alpha or paired-chain data the features that could be detected were limited. The only immune exposure information available for the cohort was CMV serostatus. The presence/absence analyses assumed that sequencing depth was roughly uniform across donors, and that assumption may not be true. HLA typing was unavailable for some donors at each locus, so association tests used only the typed subset. Cytomegalovirus status was reported to be diagnosed by the classifier with high specificity and sensitivity in both the original and validation cohorts. When HLA alleles, especially DR and DQ, strongly co-occurred, TCR associations were difficult to assign to individual alleles. A later analysis reported that several top co-occurrence clusters appeared linked to parvovirus B19, influenza, CMV and Epstein-Barr virus. In a later analysis, HLA-associated TCR beta chains were found to be more clonally expanded and to have lower generation probabilities than equally common non-associated chains. In a later genetic analysis, fewer N-insertions in productive TCRs were reported among donors in an Asian-associated ancestry cluster than the approximately 710-donor mean. A later analysis associated about 17,000 TCR beta sequences with specific HLA alleles at a false discovery rate of 0.05. V-gene and J-gene trimming of TCR beta chains was associated with a missense DCLRE1C variant in a later genetic analysis, and the association was replicated in an independent cohort. Because the 87-base-pair reads could not distinguish some IMGT-functional V segments, including TRBV6-2 and TRBV6-3, those segments were excluded. In vitro tests confirmed that three of the cytomegalovirus-associated TCR beta chains recognize cytomegalovirus antigens. In an earlier analysis of 450 to 750 of the donors, most TCR beta V segments appeared in productive rearrangements about 87% or about 30% of the time, broadly matching IMGT annotations. A later analysis found that TCR association rates varied across HLA loci, with DRB1 alleles showing the most associated TCRs and HLA-C alleles the fewest.

With respect to this clone: It has no known antigen specificity. No qualities accompany the bases; no much larger clone lies one base away.

The protocol used for the library was the immunoSEQ multiplex PCR assay. For the multiplex PCR, a mixture combining 60 forward primers for TCR Vbeta segments and 13 reverse primers for TCR Jbeta segments was used. The CDR3 region of rearranged TCR beta genes was amplified from genomic DNA with a multiplex PCR assay. The amplified TCR beta libraries were sequenced on the Illumina HiSeq System as 87-base-pair reads. Concerning the study's data processing: In a later analysis, approximately 74 million unique TCR beta chains were counted across the 500 to 700 repertoires, and about 9.9 million of these chains were shared by at least two donors. Raw reads were error-corrected and collapsed into unique sequences with a nearest-neighbor algorithm that merged closely related sequences to remove PCR and sequencing errors. V, D and J gene segments were assigned by aligning CDR3 sequences to IMGT reference sequences. For a sequence to be retained, a match of at least six nucleotides was required to both a V gene segment and a J gene segment. A rearrangement was called productive if the CDR3 had no stop codons and remained in frame with V and J, and every other rearrangement was called non-productive. CDR3 was defined by IMGT convention, running from the second conserved V-encoded cysteine to the conserved J-encoded phenylalanine. Sequences without an unambiguous match to a single V gene segment were excluded from the earlier analysis of a few hundred of the donors. In an earlier analysis of approximately 590 of the donors, a V segment was called functional when productive rearrangements were above 56.7%, and segregating when the standard deviation between donors exceeded 5%. A statistical classification framework was built to diagnose cytomegalovirus status from the catalog of TCR beta chain sequences. V and J gene assignment, in a later analysis, came from comparing TCR nucleotide sequences with IMGT/GENE-DB human TR gene sequences. The TCRdist pipeline was used in a later analysis to assign CDR3 sequences and most-parsimonious VDJ recombination scenarios. In a later analysis, each TCR beta chain was defined by its CDR3 amino acid sequence together with its V-gene family, and reads without a unique V-gene family were excluded. To address suspected cross-contamination and a sequencing artifact, a later analysis removed 450 to 700 highly shared, low-generation-probability nucleotide sequences. A later analysis calculated a clonal expansion index for each public chain from normalized within-repertoire ranks of inferred template counts. In a later analysis, generation probabilities were computed with a VDJ recombination model fitted to out-of-frame rearrangements, and the resulting probabilities were checked against IGoR. In a later analysis, TCR-TCR, TCR-HLA and TCR-CMV co-occurrence was scored with hypergeometric tests, and a repertoire-size bias correction was applied to TCR pairs. A later analysis estimated false discovery rates by permuting HLA or CMV assignments 20 times. In a later analysis, co-occurring TCRs were grouped with DBSCAN, and TCRdist sequence similarity was added when clustering was performed within HLA-allele-positive subsets. Repertoires with fewer than 30,000 or more than 120,000 public chains were left out of co-occurrence clustering, as were a few repertoires with anomalous nucleotide sharing. Sourced from immuneACCESS, this table was stored by TCRdb with only in-frame sequences that have V and J called. A share of the clones is absent; for the studies checked, an unresolved V gene accounts for under half, and the remainder has no known explanation. V and J calls plus clone size are reproduced from that table; the DNA served to infer D and trimming. Recorded for this sample are hundreds of thousands of clones; roughly 91% of them occurred a single time. The biggest ten clones account for approximately 1% of the sample.

The CDR3 numbers 15 residues from cysteine through phenylalanine. Only CDR3 DNA is held: 45 bases, read in frame from base 1. From a lookup of the germline V gene, CDR1 and CDR2 are SNHLY and FYNNEI. The junction carries 14 bases between V and J, which are trimmed by 2 bases and 9 bases respectively. The cohort comprised 710 or so healthy bone marrow donors. Cohort members were all nominally healthy when sampled, although unrecorded immune exposures were likely present. The donor was CMV seronegative and belonged to the group of 350 or so seronegative cohort members. A peripheral blood sample was collected from each donor, and TCR beta sequencing was performed on peripheral blood mononuclear cells. Genomic DNA extraction from the blood cell samples was performed with the Qiagen DNeasy Blood Extraction Kit.

Sample: PBMCs. This clonotype was sampled from a woman aged 18-29 years in good health and CMV-seronegative. This receptor chain uses TRBV2 and TRBJ1-6, with an unclear D gene assignment. The sequence in DNA is TGTGCCAGCAGTGAATGGGCCGCCGCGGGTTCACCCCTCCACTTT. Translated, it reads CASSEWAAAGSPLHF.